The 24 T cell receptor beta chains below all came from one sample that was sequenced in a study of human T cells and chemical hapten exposure. TCRdb independently ran MiXCR on the RACE reads; one entry per CDR3 protein. The sample includes more than 300,000 distinct CDR3 sequences, 5.5% seen only once; the top ten take more than 8%. Specified time point: pre-sensitization, week 0. Treatment given: therapeutic diphenylcyclopropenone sensitization with weekly scalp DPC. Sequenced here: whole blood, sampled in connection with sensitization to the hapten diphenylcyclopropenone (DPC). The receptors were gathered from a woman aged 18-30 years with alopecia areata. Some clones in this sample may be carry-over from other donors' samples.

This clonotype has a count of ten or more. The chain has TRBV6-2 or TRBV6-3 and TRBJ2-3, with 8 bases aligning to TRBD2. The CDR3 has 16 amino acids. CDR1 MNHEY and CDR2 SVGEGT come from the germline V gene. With V trimmed by 7 bases and J by 1 base, 10 bases remained unmatched. The CDR3 is CASTHPLSGGTDTQYF. The CDR3, as DNA: TGTGCCAGCACACACCCACTTAGCGGGGGCACAGATACGCAGTATTTT.

In regard to this clonotype: Since a much larger clone is just one base distant, this may be a read error. J is TRBJ1-1 and V is TRBV2; no definite D call. Germline loops: CDR1 SNHLY, CDR2 FYNNEI. Deletions cut 9 bases from V and 0 bases from J, with 5 bases between. The CDR3 is 11 amino acids. CDR3 region: CARAMNTEAFF. CDR3 bases: TGTGCCAGAGCGATGAACACTGAAGCTTTCTTT.

This clonotype came up a few times. The chain combines TRBV12-3 or TRBV12-4 with TRBJ2-5; D possibly matches TRBD1 or TRBD2 (5 bases each). This CDR3 contains 14 residues. The V end lost 9 bases, the J end lost 5 bases, and 19 bases lay between the germline ends. The CDR3 spells CASTRDLIEETQYF. CDR3 nucleotide sequence: TGTGCCAGTACCCGGGACCTAATAGAGGAGACCCAGTACTTC.

This sequence joins TRBV5-1 and TRBJ2-2; D is unclear. The CDR3 is made up of 14 amino acids. Looked up from germline, CDR1 is SGHRS and CDR2 is YFSETQ. V gave up 0 bases and J gave up 3 bases, with 6 bases separating them. CDR3 DNA: TGCGCCAGCAGCTTGGCGGGCTACACCGGGGAGCTGTTTTTT. Translation gives CASSLAGYTGELFF.

The rearrangement uses TRBV4-1 and TRBJ1-2, with 8 nucleotides matching TRBD1. J lost 4 bases, V lost 8 bases, and 3 bases had no gene match. The CDR3 is 12 residues long. Germline V gene data show CDR1 as MGHRA and CDR2 as YSYEKL. CDR3: CASSTGVYGYTF. CDR3 nucleotides: TGCGCCAGCTCGACAGGGGTCTATGGCTACACCTTC.

This clonotype was recorded a few times. The V call is TRBV2, the J call TRBJ1-4, with TRBD1 matching 9 bases. This CDR3 region has 17 residues. J gave up 8 bases and V 6 bases, and 16 bases lay outside the gene matches. Germline CDR1 is SNHLY and CDR2 is FYNNEI. CDR3 in DNA: TGTGCCAGCAGAGCGAAAATTAACAGGGGGCGGCGGGAAAAACTGTTTTTT. Protein: CASRAKINRGRREKLFF.

This clonotype has just a few counts. The chain is built from TRBV5-5 and TRBJ2-4; perhaps TRBD1 as D (6 bases). CDR1 and CDR2 (germline): SGHKS, YYEKEE (reference sequence). V was cut by 2 bases and J by 1 base, with 10 bases left in between. CDR3 length: 15 residues. The CDR3, as DNA: TGTGCCAGCAGCTTTTGGGGGCCGGCCAAAAACATTCAGTACTTC. This encodes CASSFWGPAKNIQYF. Drawing the rest from reference TRBV5-5 and TRBJ2-4, the complete variable domain is DAGVTQSPTHLIKTRGQQVTLRCSPISGHKSVSWYQQVLGQGPQFIFQYYEKEERGRGNFPDRFSARQFPNYSSELNVNALLLGDSALYLCASSFWGPAKNIQYFGAGTRLSVL.

This clonotype was seen at least ten times. This chain links TRBV6-2 or TRBV6-3 with TRBJ2-5; a possible D gene is TRBD1 (5 bases). Germline V gene sequence: CDR1 MNHEY, CDR2 SVGEGT. Trimming removed 0 bases at V and 3 bases at J, with 14 bases between. The CDR3 consists of 16 residues. The CDR3 nucleotides are TGTGCCAGCAGTTACTCGGGTGGGGCAGGGAAAGAGACCCAGTACTTC. Translation: CASSYSGGAGKETQYF.

This clonotype was counted a few times. This rearrangement joins TRBV21-1 to TRBJ1-2. TRBV21-1 is recorded as a pseudogene. This CDR3 contains 14 residues. CDR3 region: CASSNRKRNYGYTF. The CDR3 region has the DNA TGTGCCAGCAGCAATCGCAAGCGGAACTATGGCTACACCTTC.

This clonotype was observed a handful of times. The chain carries TRBV7-2 and TRBJ1-4, with unresolved D. V lost 5 bases and J lost 4, with 11 bases in between. CDR1 SGHTA and CDR2 FQGNSA come from the germline V gene. The CDR3 is 14 residues long. The DNA of the CDR3 is TGTGCCAGCAGCGCGGCTCCGGGTAATGAAAAACTGTTTTTT. As protein: CASSAAPGNEKLFF.

The chain employs TRBV9 and TRBJ1-2, with 8 bases identical to TRBD1. J was trimmed by 4 bases and V by 0 bases; bases with no gene match: 5. The germline gives CDR1 SGDLS, CDR2 YYNGEE. CDR3 length equals 15 residues. The CDR3 is CASSVGTGSSYGYTF. CDR3 bases: TGTGCCAGCAGCGTAGGGACAGGGTCCAGCTATGGCTACACCTTC. The full variable domain, rest sourced from reference TRBV9 and TRBJ1-2, is DSGVTQTPKHLITATGQRVTLRCSPRSGDLSVYWYQQSLDQGLQFLIQYYNGEERAKGNILERFSAQQFPDLHSELNLSSLELGDSALYFCASSVGTGSSYGYTFGSGTRLTVV.

This clonotype was detected ten times or more. The chain employs TRBV10-3 and TRBJ1-2, with D unresolved. V lost 5 bases and J 8 bases, leaving 9 bases between the germline ends. The germline CDR1 and CDR2 sequences are ENHRY and SYGVKD. There are 11 residues in the CDR3. The CDR3 here is CAISTNAGYTF. CDR3 nucleotides: TGTGCCATCAGTACCAACGCCGGCTACACCTTC.

This chain joins TRBV5-5 and TRBJ1-6, with D perhaps TRBD1 (6 bases). This CDR3 region has 14 residues. Germline CDR1 SGHKS, CDR2 YYEKEE (reference sequence). Deletions cut 4 bases from V and 6 bases from J, with 11 bases between. This chain's CDR3 is CASSPRGSNSPLHF. The CDR3 DNA is TGTGCCAGCAGCCCCAGGGGAAGTAATTCACCCCTCCACTTT.

This clonotype was detected ten times or more. The V gene is TRBV18, the J gene TRBJ1-1; D gene uncertain. V was shortened by 2 bases and J by 4 bases, with 14 bases between the two germline ends. The CDR3 length is 15 residues. In germline, CDR1 is KGHSH, CDR2 LQKENI. DNA of the CDR3: TGTGCCAGCTCACCAAACTGGGATTTGGGCACTGAAGCTTTCTTT. It is translated as CASSPNWDLGTEAFF.

This clonotype has at least ten counts. The chain combines TRBV6-2 or TRBV6-3 with TRBJ1-5, with D possibly matching TRBD1 (6 bases). Germline CDR1 MNHEY, CDR2 SVGEGT. Trimming took off 8 bases at V and 4 bases at J, with 6 bases between the two ends. The CDR3 covers 11 residues. The CDR3 loop reads CASGQNQPQHF. In nucleotides, the CDR3 is TGTGCCAGCGGACAGAATCAGCCCCAGCATTTT.

In this sample, this clonotype turned up a few times. V gene TRBV5-6 combines with J gene TRBJ1-3, with D perhaps matching TRBD1 (6 bases). CDR1 SGHDT and CDR2 YYEEEE come from the germline V gene. The V and J ends lost 4 bases and 4 bases respectively, with 9 bases between them. The CDR3 runs to 13 residues. The CDR3 loop is CASSRTEGNTIYF. The CDR3 DNA follows: TGTGCCAGCAGCCGGACAGAAGGAAACACCATATATTTT.

At least ten counts were recorded for this clonotype. The chain employs TRBV4-2 and TRBJ2-5; D gene ambiguous. Trimming stripped 5 bases from V and 2 bases from J, with 18 bases between. CDR3 length: 16 residues. CDR1 and CDR2 (germline): LGHNA, YNFKEQ. CDR3 residues: CASSSGPTGTQETQYF. DNA for the CDR3: TGTGCCAGCAGCAGTGGGCCCACTGGAACTCAAGAGACCCAGTACTTC.

This clonotype was recorded many times. The CDR3 reads CASSQDPGQGNTIYF. In DNA form, the CDR3 reads TGTGCCAGCAGCCAAGATCCGGGACAAGGAAACACCATATATTTT. The rearrangement links TRBV3-1 to TRBJ1-3, with D perhaps matching TRBD1 (6 bases). V was shortened by 0 bases and J by 4 bases, with 10 bases between the two germline ends. Per the germline V gene, CDR1 is LGHDT and CDR2 is YNNKEL (reference sequence). The CDR3 covers 15 residues.

This clonotype was picked up a small number of times. This rearrangement joins TRBV20-1 to TRBJ2-3; the match to TRBD1 covers 7 bases. Germline V gives CDR1 DFQATT, CDR2 SNEGSKA (reference sequence). This CDR3 has 15 residues. The V gene end was trimmed by 6 bases and the J gene end by 1 base; junction bases not matched to a gene: 10. In DNA, the CDR3 is TGCAGTGCAATTGAAGGTACAGGGGGCACAGATACGCAGTATTTT. Translation gives CSAIEGTGGTDTQYF.

This clonotype was detected only a few times. The V and J genes are TRBV5-1 and TRBJ1-4, with a possible D match to TRBD1 (6 bases). From germline, CDR1 is SGHRS and CDR2 YFSETQ. The germline V and J ends were trimmed by 5 bases and 8 bases, with 13 bases remaining between them. This CDR3 comprises 13 residues. The CDR3 bases are TGCGCCAGCAGAACTAGGGGGGACGAAAAACTGTTTTTT. Translated, it gives CASRTRGDEKLFF.

This clonotype was seen only a few times. The chain joins TRBV4-1 to TRBJ1-1, with D unresolved. The CDR3 consists of 13 residues. V gave up 0 bases and J gave up 9 bases, with 11 bases separating them. Germline V gives CDR1 MGHRA, CDR2 YSYEKL. The CDR3 nucleotides read TGCGCCAGCAGCCAAGAAATGAGGGTTAAAGCTTTCTTT. Protein sequence: CASSQEMRVKAFF.

J is TRBJ2-3 and V is TRBV28; 9 bases are a match to TRBD1. V was pared by 6 bases and J by 5 bases, with 6 bases of the junction left unmatched. The CDR3 runs to 14 residues. Looked up from germline, CDR1 is MDHEN and CDR2 is SYDVKM. The CDR3 nucleotides read TGTGCCAGCAGATCAACAGGGGGCAGAGATACGCAGTATTTT. Its translation: CASRSTGGRDTQYF.

This rearrangement joins TRBV12-3 or TRBV12-4 to TRBJ1-1, with a weak D call TRBD1 (5 bases). Trimming took off 7 bases at V and 0 bases at J, with 12 bases between the two ends. CDR3 length: 14 residues. The CDR3 reads CASNFDRLNTEAFF. CDR3 DNA sequence: TGTGCCAGCAACTTCGACAGATTGAACACTGAAGCTTTCTTT.

The rearrangement uses TRBV5-1 and TRBJ1-1; 8 nucleotides line up with TRBD1. The CDR3 is 16 residues long. Per germline, CDR1 SGHRS and CDR2 YFSETQ. The V gene end was trimmed by 4 bases and the J gene end by 6 bases; junction bases not matched to a gene: 14. CDR3 bases: TGCGCCAGCAGCCGTACAGGGGGTCGGAATTCTGCTGAAGCTTTCTTT. Translated, it gives CASSRTGGRNSAEAFF.